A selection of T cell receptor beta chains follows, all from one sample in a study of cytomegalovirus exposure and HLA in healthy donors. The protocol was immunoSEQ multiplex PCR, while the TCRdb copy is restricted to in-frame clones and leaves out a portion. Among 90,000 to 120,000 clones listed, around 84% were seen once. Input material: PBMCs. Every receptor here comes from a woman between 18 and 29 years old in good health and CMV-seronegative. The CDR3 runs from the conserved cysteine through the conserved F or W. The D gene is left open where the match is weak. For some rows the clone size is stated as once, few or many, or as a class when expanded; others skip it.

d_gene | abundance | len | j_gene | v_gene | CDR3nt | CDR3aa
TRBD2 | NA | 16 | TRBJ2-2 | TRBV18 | TGTGCCAGCTCACCAAGGACTAGCGGGTCCCCCGGGGAGCTGTTTTTT | CASSPRTSGSPGELFF
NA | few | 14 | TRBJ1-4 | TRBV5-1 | TGCGCCAGCAGCAAAGGGGAAACTAATGAAAAACTGTTTTTT | CASSKGETNEKLFF
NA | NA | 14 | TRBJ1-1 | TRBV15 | TGTGCCACCAGCAGAGATCCGAGTAACACTGAAGCTTTCTTT | CATSRDPSNTEAFF
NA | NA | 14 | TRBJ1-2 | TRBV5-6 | TGTGCCAGCAGCTTGCCCGACAGTCTTTATGGCTACACCTTC | CASSLPDSLYGYTF
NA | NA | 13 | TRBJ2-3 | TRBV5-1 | TGCGCCAGCAGCCTACAGGACAGAGATACGCAGTATTTT | CASSLQDRDTQYF
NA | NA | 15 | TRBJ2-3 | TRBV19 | TGTGCCAGTAGTATAGGAGAGCGGGCGTCCAATACGCAGTATTTT | CASSIGERASNTQYF
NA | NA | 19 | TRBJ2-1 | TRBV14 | TGTGCCAGCAGCCAAGATCTCGGGGACCACAGGGCCCCCTACAATGAGCAGTTCTTC | CASSQDLGDHRAPYNEQFF
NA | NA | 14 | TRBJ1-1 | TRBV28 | TGTGCCAGCAGAACAGGGTGGGGGACCACTGAAGCTTTCTTT | CASRTGWGTTEAFF
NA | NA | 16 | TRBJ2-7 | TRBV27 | TGTGCCAGCAGTTTATCGGTGCGGGACAGTTTCTACGAGCAGTACTTC | CASSLSVRDSFYEQYF
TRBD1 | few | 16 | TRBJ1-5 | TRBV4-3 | TGCGCCAGCAGCCAAGGGGGACGACAGGGGGTACAGCCCCAGCATTTT | CASSQGGRQGVQPQHF
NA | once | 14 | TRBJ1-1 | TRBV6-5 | TGTGCCAGCAGTTACACCCACAGGGACACTGAAGCTTTCTTT | CASSYTHRDTEAFF
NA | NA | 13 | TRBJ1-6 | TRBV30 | TGTGCCTGGAGTGACGGGGGGAATTCACCCCTCCACTTT | CAWSDGGNSPLHF
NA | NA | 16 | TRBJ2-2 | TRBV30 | TGTGCCTTCCAGAACAGGGATCCCTGGTACACCGGGGAGCTGTTTTTT | CAFQNRDPWYTGELFF
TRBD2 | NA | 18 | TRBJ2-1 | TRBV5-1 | TGCGCCAGCAGCTTGGCTCCACCGGGACTAGCGGGATCTCTAGAGCAGTTCTTC | CASSLAPPGLAGSLEQFF
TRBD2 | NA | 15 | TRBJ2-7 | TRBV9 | TGTGCCAGCAGCACGGCTAGCGGGGCTTCCTACGAGCAGTACTTC | CASSTASGASYEQYF
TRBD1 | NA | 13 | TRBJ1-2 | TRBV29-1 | TGCAGCGTGAGACAGGGGGAGGCCTATGGCTACACCTTC | CSVRQGEAYGYTF
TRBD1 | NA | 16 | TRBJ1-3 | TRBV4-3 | TGCGCCAGCAGCCAAGCTTGGGACAGCTCTGGAAACACCATATATTTT | CASSQAWDSSGNTIYF
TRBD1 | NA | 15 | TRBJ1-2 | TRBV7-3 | TGTGCCAGCAGCTTAACGGGACAGGGACTTTGGAGCTACACCTTC | CASSLTGQGLWSYTF